The source of this TCR beta chain is a study of OX40 agonist ivuxolimab in advanced cancers. Study-wide context: The costimulatory receptor OX40 (CD134) was targeted by ivuxolimab, a fully human IgG2 agonistic monoclonal antibody. Intravenous ivuxolimab was administered to patients every 2 weeks at six dose levels: 0.01, 0.1, 0.3, 1.5, 3 and 10 mg/kg. Of the approximately 54 patients in dose escalation, about 20 had hepatocellular carcinoma, some 15 had melanoma, 9 had renal cell carcinoma and 9 had head and neck cancer. In the dose-escalation cohort, roughly 82% of patients were male, and the mean age was approximately 60 years with a range of roughly 20 to 85. Prior anti-PD-1, anti-PD-L1 or anti-CTLA-4 therapy was permitted, and checkpoint inhibitors had been received by less than 45% of dose-escalation patients. Three dose-escalation patients achieved partial responses, one with hepatocellular carcinoma and two with cutaneous melanoma. Peripheral TCRbeta sequencing was intended to test whether TCR sequence diversity was altered and clonal T-cell expansion was caused by ivuxolimab. The paper reports the monotherapy dose-escalation portion (N of about 47 patients) of the phase I ivuxolimab trial.

The investigation overall reported the following: Low levels of normalized T-cell clonal expansion were also seen in some patients who did not respond. The antigen specificity of the clonally expanded peripheral T cells was not determined. After ivuxolimab, more expanded clones were found on average in CD8+ T cells than in CD4+ T cells. At doses from 0.1 to 3.0 mg/kg, clonal expansion was seen in both CD4+ and CD8+ blood T cells between baseline and week 6. In the 0.1-3.0 mg/kg groups, partial responders had among the lowest normalized peripheral clonal expansion, particularly in CD8+ T cells.

Genomic DNA was isolated from the sorted cells so that the TCRbeta CDR3 region could be sequenced. The immunoSEQ Assay was used for sequencing of TCRbeta CDR3 regions. TCRdb mirrors the immuneACCESS table, restricted to in-frame sequences. Some clones are absent from its copies; in checked studies, under half trace to an unresolved V gene, and the reason for the others is unknown. Recorded for this sample are 100,000 or so clones; roughly 84% of them occurred a single time. The ten biggest clones cover more than 0.25% of the sample. The count of this clone is one. Its cognate antigen has yet to be identified. Base qualities are not recorded, but no much larger clone differs from it by a single base. The junction carries 14 bases between V and J, which are trimmed by 8 bases and 0 bases respectively. The CDR3 spans 15 residues, from the cysteine through the phenylalanine. The retained sequence is limited to the CDR3, 45 bases, with the frame set at the first base. From a lookup of the germline V gene, CDR1 and CDR2 are MNHEY and SVGAGI.

The trial excluded patients who had a history of autoimmune disease or who were on systemic immunosuppression. Peripheral blood for TCR sequencing was drawn from every dose cohort at baseline, at cycle 4 day 1 and at cycle 7 day 1. Samples were obtained from an open-label, multicenter, first-in-human phase I dose-escalation trial of ivuxolimab. Adults with locally advanced or metastatic melanoma, renal cell carcinoma, hepatocellular carcinoma or head and neck squamous cell carcinoma were enrolled in the trial. CD4+ and CD8+ T cells were sorted separately from peripheral blood before TCR sequencing.

This receptor was obtained from an adult with an advanced solid tumor such as melanoma, head and neck, liver or kidney cancer. Sequenced material: CD4+ or CD8+ T cells sorted from blood, taken in a trial of the OX40 agonist ivuxolimab. Recombination joined TRBV6-5 with TRBJ1-3, and TRBD1 may be the D gene, going by 5 matching bases. In nucleotides, the sequence is TGTGCCAGCGGGGCCACCACGAGCTCTGGAAACACCATATATTTT. This codes for CASGATTSSGNTIYF.